Each of the 9 T cell receptor beta chains below was sequenced from the same sample in a study of cytomegalovirus exposure and HLA in healthy donors. The PCR made use of 60 Vbeta and 13 Jbeta primers. Here immunoSEQ multiplex PCR was the method, and the copy in TCRdb shows in-frame clones only, minus some. The sample records around 140,000 clones, around 73% being singletons. The sample was PBMCs. The receptors originated from a woman under 30 in good health and CMV-seronegative.

The chain uses TRBV7-8 and TRBJ1-5; 9 bases agree with TRBD1. Germline V gene sequence: CDR1 SGHVS, CDR2 FQNEAQ. V lost 1 base and J lost 7; bases outside the gene matches: 8. The CDR3 length is 16 residues. CDR3 amino acids: CASSLVLRQGVQPQHF. CDR3 nucleotides: TGTGCCAGCAGCTTAGTCCTTCGACAGGGGGTACAGCCCCAGCATTTT.

CDR3 nucleotide sequence: TGTGCCAGCAGCTTGGGACAGGACAGGGATGGCTACACCTTC. This codes for CASSLGQDRDGYTF. The chain uses TRBV5-5 and TRBJ1-2, with 8 bases lining up with TRBD1. CDR1 and CDR2 from the germline V gene are SGHKS and YYEKEE (reference sequence). The CDR3 runs 14 residues. V gave up 0 bases and J gave up 6 bases; unmatched junction bases: 4. The full variable domain, in which reference TRBV5-5 and TRBJ1-2 provide the parts outside the CDR3, is DAGVTQSPTHLIKTRGQQVTLRCSPISGHKSVSWYQQVLGQGPQFIFQYYEKEERGRGNFPDRFSARQFPNYSSELNVNALLLGDSALYLCASSLGQDRDGYTFGSGTRLTVV.

This rearrangement joins TRBV9 to TRBJ2-5, with a tentative D call TRBD2 (7 bases). V gave up 4 bases and J gave up 2 bases, with 12 bases separating them. This CDR3 has 14 amino acids. Germline lookup yields CDR1 SGDLS and CDR2 YYNGEE. Written as DNA, the CDR3 is TGTGCCAGCAGCCTCGGGGGGACACAAGAGACCCAGTACTTC. The encoded protein is CASSLGGTQETQYF.

This clone has only a few counts. The rearrangement joins TRBV18 to TRBJ2-2; the match to TRBD2 covers 7 bases. With 1 base clipped from V and 5 bases from J, the junction kept 10 bases outside the gene matches. This CDR3 region has 17 residues. Germline CDR1 is KGHSH and CDR2 is LQKENI. CDR3 nucleotides: TGTGCCAGCTCACCACAGGACGGACTAGGTCGAACCGGGGAGCTGTTTTTT. Translated: CASSPQDGLGRTGELFF.

The gene calls are TRBV6-5 and TRBJ1-1, with 8 positions matching TRBD1. V lost 6 bases to trimming and J lost 1 base; unmatched junction nucleotides: 7. The CDR3 spans 15 residues. Germline V gene lookup returns CDR1 MNHEY and CDR2 SVGAGI. Written as DNA, the CDR3 is TGTGCCAGCAGCCGACGGGGACAGGCGAACACTGAAGCTTTCTTT. Protein sequence: CASSRRGQANTEAFF.

J is TRBJ1-5 and V is TRBV18, with unresolved D. From germline, CDR1 is KGHSH and CDR2 LQKENI. Trimming pared 6 bases from V and 4 bases from J, leaving 7 bases between. This CDR3 has 12 residues. The CDR3 DNA is TGTGCCAGCTCGCGCGAGAATCAGCCCCAGCATTTT. It encodes CASSRENQPQHF. Using reference TRBV18 and TRBJ1-5 for the parts outside the CDR3, the full variable domain is NAGVMQNPRHLVRRRGQEARLRCSPMKGHSHVYWYRQLPEEGLKFMVYLQKENIIDESGMPKERFSAEFPKEGPSILRIQQVVRGDSAAYFCASSRENQPQHFGDGTRLSIL.

This clone has a handful of counts. The chain recombines TRBV9 with TRBJ2-3; 7 bases fit TRBD2. This CDR3 region has 16 residues. The J segment lost 6 bases and the V segment lost 0 bases, leaving 10 bases of the junction unmatched. The germline V gene has CDR1 SGDLS and CDR2 YYNGEE. The CDR3 DNA sequence: TGTGCCAGCAGCGTAGCGGGCCGGGAGGACACCGATACGCAGTATTTT. Translated: CASSVAGREDTDTQYF.

The chain has TRBV7-6 and TRBJ1-4, with 9 bases aligning to TRBD1. From germline, CDR1 is SGHVS and CDR2 FNYEAQ. The CDR3 spans 15 residues. With 1 base clipped from V and 7 bases from J, the junction kept 4 bases outside the gene matches. The CDR3: CASSLGGQGGEKLFF. The CDR3 nucleotides are TGTGCCAGCAGCTTAGGGGGACAGGGAGGTGAAAAACTGTTTTTT.

The sample holds one count of this clone. The chain is built from TRBV18 and TRBJ2-2; D might be TRBD1 (5 bases). This CDR3 contains 15 residues. Germline-derived CDR1 and CDR2 are KGHSH and LQKENI. V was trimmed by 1 base and J by 3 bases, leaving 9 bases between them. The CDR3 DNA reads TGTGCCAGCTCACCACAACAGGCGGACACCGGGGAGCTGTTTTTT. This sequence encodes CASSPQQADTGELFF.